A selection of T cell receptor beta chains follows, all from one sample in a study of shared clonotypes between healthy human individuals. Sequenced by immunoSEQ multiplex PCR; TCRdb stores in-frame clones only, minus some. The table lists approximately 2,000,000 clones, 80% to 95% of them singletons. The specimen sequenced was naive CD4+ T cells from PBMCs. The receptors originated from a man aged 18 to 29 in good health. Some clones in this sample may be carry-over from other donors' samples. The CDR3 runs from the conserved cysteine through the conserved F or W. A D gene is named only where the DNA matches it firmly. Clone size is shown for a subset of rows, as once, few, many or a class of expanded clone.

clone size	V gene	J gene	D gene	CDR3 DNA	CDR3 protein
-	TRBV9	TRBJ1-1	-	TGTGCCAGCAGCACTGTGTCGGCAGCCATGAACACTGAAGCTTTCTTT	CASSTVSAAMNTEAFF
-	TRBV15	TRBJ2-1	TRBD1	TGTGCCACCAGCAGAGCCGGGACAGTGTCCTACAATGAGCAGTTCTTC	CATSRAGTVSYNEQFF
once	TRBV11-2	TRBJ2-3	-	TGTGCCAGCAGCTTAGATCTGACAGATACGCAGTATTTT	CASSLDLTDTQYF
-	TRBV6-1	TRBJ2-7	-	TGTGCCAGCAGTGAAGCCTGGACGTTCTACGAGCAGTACTTC	CASSEAWTFYEQYF
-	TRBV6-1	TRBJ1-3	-	TGTGCCAGCAGTGAATCTAGACAGGGAAACACCATATATTTT	CASSESRQGNTIYF
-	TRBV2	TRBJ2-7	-	TGTGCCAGCAGTTCCCGGCAGAACCCTTCATACGAGCAGTACTTC	CASSSRQNPSYEQYF
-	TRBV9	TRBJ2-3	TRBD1	TGTGCCAGCAGCGTAGGACAGGGGGGCACAGATACGCAGTATTTT	CASSVGQGGTDTQYF
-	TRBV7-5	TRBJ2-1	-	TGTGCCAGAAGCTTGGGATCCGGGACAGGGCCTGGACTCGCGTACAATGAGCAGTTCTTC	CARSLGSGTGPGLAYNEQFF
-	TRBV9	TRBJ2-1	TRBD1	TGTGCCAGCAGCGTAAGGGGACAGGCCAATGAGCAGTTCTTC	CASSVRGQANEQFF
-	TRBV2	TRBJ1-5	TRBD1	TGTGCCAGCAGGGGCGGACAGGTCAATCAGCCCCAGCATTTT	CASRGGQVNQPQHF
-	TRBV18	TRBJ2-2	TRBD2	TGTGCCAGCTCACCTGTCGGGAGGACCGGGGAGCTGTTTTTT	CASSPVGRTGELFF
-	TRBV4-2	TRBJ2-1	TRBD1	TGTGCCAGCAGCCCCATAGACAGGGGGCCAAATGAGCAGTTCTTC	CASSPIDRGPNEQFF
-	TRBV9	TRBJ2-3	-	TGTGCCAGCAGCCCCTCAGGGCACAACACAGATACGCAGTATTTT	CASSPSGHNTDTQYF
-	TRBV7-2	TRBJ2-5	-	TGTGCCAGCAGCTCCCCACCAGGGACAGAGACCCAGTACTTC	CASSSPPGTETQYF
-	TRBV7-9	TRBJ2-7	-	TGTGCCAGCAGCTACAGGACAGCCTCCTCCTACGAGCAGTACTTC	CASSYRTASSYEQYF
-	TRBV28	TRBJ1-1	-	TGTGCCAGCAGTCCCTGGGCCCTGAACACTGAAGCTTTCTTT	CASSPWALNTEAFF
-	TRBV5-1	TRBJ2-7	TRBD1	TGCGCCAGCAGCTCCGAGGGGCAGGGGGACCCTAAGGGGCAGTACTTC	CASSSEGQGDPKGQYF
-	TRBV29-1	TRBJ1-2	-	TGCAGCGTGGAACGACAGGTGTTAGCTAACTATGGCTACACCTTC	CSVERQVLANYGYTF
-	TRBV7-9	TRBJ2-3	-	TGTGCCAGCAGCTTAGTTGGCCCTCCGGGACCGCGGCCCGATACGCAGTATTTT	CASSLVGPPGPRPDTQYF
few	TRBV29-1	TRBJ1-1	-	TGCAGCGTTGAACTGGGGATGAACACTGAAGCTTTCTTT	CSVELGMNTEAFF
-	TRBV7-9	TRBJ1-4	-	TGTGCCAGCAGCTTAGGCGGGGGAAACTCTGAAAAACTGTTTTTT	CASSLGGGNSEKLFF
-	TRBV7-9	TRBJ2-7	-	TGTGCCAGCAGCTTATACGGGGGGCTGAGCGAGCAGTACTTC	CASSLYGGLSEQYF
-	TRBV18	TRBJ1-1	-	TGTGCCAGCTCACCCGTCCCCGAAAGGGGGTATAACACTGAAGCTTTCTTT	CASSPVPERGYNTEAFF
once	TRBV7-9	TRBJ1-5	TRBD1	TGTGCCAGCAGCTTAGGACAGGGGTACAATCAGCCCCAGCATTTT	CASSLGQGYNQPQHF
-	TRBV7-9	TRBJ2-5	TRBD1	TGTGCCAGCAGCTCTAACACAGGGGGCCAGGAGACCCAGTACTTC	CASSSNTGGQETQYF
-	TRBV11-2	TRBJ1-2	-	TGTGCCAGCAGCTCGGTGTCAGCCCGATTTGAAGGCTACACCTTC	CASSSVSARFEGYTF
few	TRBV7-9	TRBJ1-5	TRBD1	TGTGCCAGCAGCTTAGAGGGGGCCTACGGCAATCAGCCCCAGCATTTT	CASSLEGAYGNQPQHF
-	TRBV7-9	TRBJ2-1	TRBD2	TGTGCCAGCAGCTCGACTAGCGGTCACAATGAGCAGTTCTTC	CASSSTSGHNEQFF
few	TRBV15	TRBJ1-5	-	TGTGCCACCAGCAGAGGATCGGGGGGCAATCAGCCCCAGCATTTT	CATSRGSGGNQPQHF
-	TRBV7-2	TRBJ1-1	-	TGTGCCAGCAGGGATTTGGGACGGATGAACACTGAAGCTTTCTTT	CASRDLGRMNTEAFF
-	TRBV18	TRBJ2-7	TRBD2	TGTGCCAGCTCACGAGGGACTAATTCCTACGAGCAGTACTTC	CASSRGTNSYEQYF
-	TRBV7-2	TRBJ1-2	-	TGTGCCAGCAGCTTATTGCACAGTACCTATGGCTACACCTTC	CASSLLHSTYGYTF
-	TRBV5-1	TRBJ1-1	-	TGCGCCAGCAGCCCGAGGGGGGGTGGAATCCTCATGAACACTGAAGCTTTCTTT	CASSPRGGGILMNTEAFF
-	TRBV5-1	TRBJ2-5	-	TGCGCCAGTAGAAAAGAAGGTTTATCAGAGACCCAGTACTTC	CASRKEGLSETQYF
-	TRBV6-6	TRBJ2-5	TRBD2	TGTGCCAGCAGTCTTACACCGGGACTATTCCAAGAGACCCAGTACTTC	CASSLTPGLFQETQYF
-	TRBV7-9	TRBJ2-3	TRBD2	TGTGCCAGCAGCTTAGCGCTCGGACTAGCGTTTTCGCCCACAGATACGCAGTATTTT	CASSLALGLAFSPTDTQYF
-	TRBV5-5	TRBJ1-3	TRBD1	TGTGCCAGCAGCGTAAGGACAGGGGCTGGAAACACCATATATTTT	CASSVRTGAGNTIYF
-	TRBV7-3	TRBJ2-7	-	TGTGCCAGCAGCTCCCTCAGCTCCTACGAGCAGTACTTC	CASSSLSSYEQYF
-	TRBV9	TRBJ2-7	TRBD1	TGTGCCAGCAGCGTAGGTGGGACAGGGGGCCAATACGAGCAGTACTTC	CASSVGGTGGQYEQYF
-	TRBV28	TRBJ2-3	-	TGTGCCAGCAGCACCCCTTATGGGGGAAAGGTTAGCACAGATACGCAGTATTTT	CASSTPYGGKVSTDTQYF
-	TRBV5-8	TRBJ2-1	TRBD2	TGTGCCAGCAGGGTCCTAGCGGGAGGCTTTAATGAGCAGTTCTTC	CASRVLAGGFNEQFF
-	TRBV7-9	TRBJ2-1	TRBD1	TGTGCCATTGGGGCAGGGGGCTGGCAGTTCTTC	CAIGAGGWQFF
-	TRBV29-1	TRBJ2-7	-	TGCAGCGTTGGGACCTATCGGGACGAGCAGTACTTC	CSVGTYRDEQYF
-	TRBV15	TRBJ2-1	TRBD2	TGTGCCACCAGCAGAGGCCTTGGGGGGGGACTCTACAATGAGCAGTTCTTC	CATSRGLGGGLYNEQFF
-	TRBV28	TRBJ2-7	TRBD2	TGTGCCAGCTCTGTAGAGAGGGAGGGCCGTGTCGAGCAGTACTTC	CASSVEREGRVEQYF
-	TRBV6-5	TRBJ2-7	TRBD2	TGTGCCAGCAGTTACTCTCTAGCGGGAGATTACGAGCAGTACTTC	CASSYSLAGDYEQYF
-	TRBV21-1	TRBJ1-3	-	TGTGCCAGCAGCAAAACGAACACAGGGGGCTGTGTAGGGGACACCATATATTTT	CASSKTNTGGCVGDTIYF
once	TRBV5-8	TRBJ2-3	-	TGTGCCAGCAGCTTGGAGGGCCAGGGTACAGATACGCAGTATTTT	CASSLEGQGTDTQYF
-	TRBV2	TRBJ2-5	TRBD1	TGTGCCAGCAGTGCACAGGGGGGACAAGAGACCCAGTACTTC	CASSAQGGQETQYF
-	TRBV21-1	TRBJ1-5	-	TGTGCCAGCAGCGCCCGGGACAGGGCTCCTTATAGCAATCAGCCCCAGCATTTT	CASSARDRAPYSNQPQHF
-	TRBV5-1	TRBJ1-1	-	TGCGCCAGCAGCTTGGATGCGCCAGGGGATGAAGCTTTCTTT	CASSLDAPGDEAFF
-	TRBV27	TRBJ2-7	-	TGTGCCAGCAGTTTAAACGTGGGCGTGCCCTACGAGCAGTACTTC	CASSLNVGVPYEQYF
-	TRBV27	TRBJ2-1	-	TGTGCCAGCAGCCGCACAAACATTTACAATGAGCAGTTCTTC	CASSRTNIYNEQFF